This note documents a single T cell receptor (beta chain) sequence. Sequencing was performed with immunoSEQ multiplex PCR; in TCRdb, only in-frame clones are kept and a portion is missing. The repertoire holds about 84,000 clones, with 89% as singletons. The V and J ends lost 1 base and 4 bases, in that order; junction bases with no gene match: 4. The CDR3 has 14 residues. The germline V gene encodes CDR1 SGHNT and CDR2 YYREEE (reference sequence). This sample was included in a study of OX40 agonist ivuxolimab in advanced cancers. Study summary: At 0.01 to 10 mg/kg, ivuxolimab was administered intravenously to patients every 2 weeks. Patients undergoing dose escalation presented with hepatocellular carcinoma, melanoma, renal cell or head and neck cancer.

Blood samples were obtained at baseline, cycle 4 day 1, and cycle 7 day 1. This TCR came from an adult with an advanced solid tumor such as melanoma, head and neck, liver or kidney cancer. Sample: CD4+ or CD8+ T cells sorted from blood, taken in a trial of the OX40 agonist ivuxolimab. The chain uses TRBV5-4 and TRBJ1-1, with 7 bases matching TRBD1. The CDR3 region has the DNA TGTGCCAGCAGCTTGTACAGGGGAGGCACTGAAGCTTTCTTT. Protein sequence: CASSLYRGGTEAFF.